This T cell receptor (beta chain) appears in the sequencing data of a study of CD8+CD57+ T cells in acquired aplastic anemia. The sequenced patients had an expansion of CD8+CD57+ cells seen by flow cytometry. Each patient carried a diagnosis of severe acquired aplastic anemia. Overall study findings and caveats: CD8+ Simpson's diversity in patients was not significantly different from that in controls. Patients had roughly 30 CD8+ CDR3 sequences in common with controls (the shared set).

Genomic DNA was employed as the template in profiling TCR beta VDJ and CDR3. A single record per CDR3 protein comes from TCRdb applying MiXCR to the reads. The table lists about 160,000 distinct CDR3 sequences, more than 45% of them singletons, with 3% to 4% in the top ten. Germline V lookup: CDR1 SGHRS, CDR2 YFSETQ. The CDR3 contains 12 residues. The V end was cut by 4 bases, the J end by 2 bases, with 5 bases between. There are many counts of this clonotype. Antigen specificity is unknown. This sequence originates from a human donor with aplastic anemia. The specimen was sorted CD4+, CD8+, or CD8+CD57+ T cells (not recorded which) from PBMCs. The V call is TRBV5-1, the J call TRBJ2-3; D is tentatively TRBD1 or TRBD2 (5 bases each). CDR3 sequence reads: CASSGTTDTQYF. The CDR3 region has the DNA TGCGCCAGCAGCGGGACCACAGATACGCAGTATTTT.